This TCR beta chain stems from a study of T cells in Graves' hyperthyroidism and ophthalmopathy. As for the study in general: Peripheral blood collection took place at initial diagnosis, before any treatment. Study findings and constraints: Most thyroid clonotypes expanded above 0.001 were also detected in blood.

Diagnoses were made from clinical symptoms, serum measures (thyroxine and TRAb), thyroid ultrasound and orbital computed tomography. Using 10 ml of fresh peripheral blood, PBMCs were prepared. This CDR3 spans 17 amino acids. CDR1 and CDR2 (germline): LGHDT, YNNKEL (reference sequence). V was pared by 4 bases and J by 4 bases, with 20 bases between. There are many counts of this clonotype. Its matching antigen is unknown. Amplification of TCR beta CDR3 regions used RNA as the template. The study used the HTBI primer set for a first-round RT-PCR of the TCR CDR3. TCRdb independently ran MiXCR on the multiplex PCR reads; one entry per CDR3 protein. The data hold 500,000 to 650,000 distinct CDR3 sequences, with about 15% observed a single time.

The V call is TRBV3-1, the J call TRBJ2-1, with a tentative D call TRBD1 (5 bases). This receptor was obtained from a woman between 18 and 29 years old with Graves' ophthalmopathy. Sequencing was carried out using blood. The CDR3 loop is CASSPLGANLPYNEQFF. Here the CDR3 DNA reads TGTGCCAGCAGCCCGCTTGGGGCAAATCTGCCATACAATGAGCAGTTCTTC.